This T cell receptor (beta chain) stems from a study of T cell responses to AZD1222 COVID-19 vaccine. Deletions cut 2 bases from V and 7 bases from J, with 12 bases between. Germline values: CDR1 LGHDT, CDR2 YNNKEL (reference sequence). The CDR3 has 15 amino acids. Second-dose intervals near 4 or 12 weeks were combined. Sequenced by immunoSEQ multiplex PCR; TCRdb stores in-frame clones only, minus some. The sample includes about 94,000 clones, around 85% of them seen just once. The clonotype originates from an adult who received the AZD1222 COVID-19 vaccine. Sequenced material: peripheral blood, taken 28 days after the second AZD1222 dose. The V call is TRBV3-1 (or the pseudogene TRBV3-2), the J call TRBJ1-6, with D uncertain. CDR3 protein: CASSQLGVSNSPLHF. CDR3 bases: TGTGCCAGCAGCCAACTCGGGGTGAGCAATTCACCCCTCCACTTT.